This T cell receptor (beta chain) stems from a study of cytomegalovirus exposure and HLA in healthy donors. The PCR contained 60 Vbeta and 13 Jbeta primers. Assay used: immunoSEQ multiplex PCR; TCRdb lists only in-frame clones, some missing. The table has roughly 130,000 clones, about 73% seen once; the top ten hold less than 2.5%. Germline-derived CDR1 and CDR2 are LNHDA and SQIVND (reference sequence). The CDR3 loop spans 16 amino acids. Unmatched junction bases numbered 5, after V lost 4 bases and J lost 0 bases. The gene calls are TRBV19 and TRBJ2-3; 9 nucleotides match TRBD1. The sample consisted of PBMCs. This receptor was identified in a woman aged 40 to 50 in good health and CMV-seropositive. The CDR3 is CASSRGQGYSTDTQYF. The CDR3 nucleotides read TGTGCCAGTAGTAGGGGACAGGGATACAGCACAGATACGCAGTATTTT.